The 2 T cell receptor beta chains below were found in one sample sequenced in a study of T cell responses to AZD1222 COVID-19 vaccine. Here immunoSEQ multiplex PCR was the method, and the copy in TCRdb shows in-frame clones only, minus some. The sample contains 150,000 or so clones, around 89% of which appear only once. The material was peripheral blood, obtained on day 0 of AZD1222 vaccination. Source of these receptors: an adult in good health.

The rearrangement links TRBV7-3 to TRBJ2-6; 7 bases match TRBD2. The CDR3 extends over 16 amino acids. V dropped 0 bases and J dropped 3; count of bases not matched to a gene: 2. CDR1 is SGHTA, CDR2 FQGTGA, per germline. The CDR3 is CASSLTGGDGANVLTF. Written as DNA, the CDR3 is TGTGCCAGCAGCTTAACGGGAGGGGATGGGGCCAACGTCCTGACTTTC.

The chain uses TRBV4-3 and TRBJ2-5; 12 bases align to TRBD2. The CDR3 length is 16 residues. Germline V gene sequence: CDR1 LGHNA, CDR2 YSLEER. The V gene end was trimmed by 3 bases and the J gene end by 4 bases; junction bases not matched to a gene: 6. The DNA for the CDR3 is TGCGCCAGCAGCCATGGACTAGCGGGACTTTTAGAGACCCAGTACTTC. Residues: CASSHGLAGLLETQYF.